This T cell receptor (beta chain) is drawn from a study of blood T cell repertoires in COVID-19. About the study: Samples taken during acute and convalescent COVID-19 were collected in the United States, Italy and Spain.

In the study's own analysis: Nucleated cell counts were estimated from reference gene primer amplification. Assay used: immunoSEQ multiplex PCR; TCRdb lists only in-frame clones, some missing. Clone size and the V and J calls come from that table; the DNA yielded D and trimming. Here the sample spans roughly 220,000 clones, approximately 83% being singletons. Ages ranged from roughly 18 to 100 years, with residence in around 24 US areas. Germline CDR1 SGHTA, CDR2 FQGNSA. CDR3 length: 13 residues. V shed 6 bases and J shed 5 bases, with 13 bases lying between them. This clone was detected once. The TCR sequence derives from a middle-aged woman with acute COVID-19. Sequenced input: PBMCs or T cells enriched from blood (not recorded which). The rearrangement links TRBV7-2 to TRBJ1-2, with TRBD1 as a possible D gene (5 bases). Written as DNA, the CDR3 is TGTGCCAGCAGATACACAGGTTTTTATGGCTACACCTTC. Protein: CASRYTGFYGYTF. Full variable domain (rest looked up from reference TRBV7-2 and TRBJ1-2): GAGVSQSPSNKVTEKGKDVELRCDPISGHTALYWYRQSLGQGLEFLIYFQGNSAPDKSGLPSDRFSAERTGGSVSTLTIQRTQQEDSAVYLCASRYTGFYGYTFGSGTRLTVV.